Listed here is a single TCR beta chain. What it binds is unknown. All donors were healthy HIV-negative adults lacking recent acute infections or vaccinations. This entry comes from a study of shared clonotypes between healthy human individuals. Study overall: Donors, aged 18 to 49, were a couple of women and three men.

Findings of the study overall: Sequencing depth was expected to influence donor clonotype sharing. Sampling involved blood alone; tissue repertoires likely differ.

Assay: immunoSEQ multiplex PCR; the TCRdb copy retains only in-frame clones and omits some. The table shows fewer than 700,000 clones, with about 80% occurring only once. J lost 3 bases, V lost 0 bases, and 7 bases had no gene match. Germline V gene data show CDR1 as GTSNPN and CDR2 as SVGIG (reference sequence). The CDR3 loop spans 15 amino acids. Sequenced input: PBMCs. This sequence was found in a woman in her thirties or forties in good health. Some clones in this sample may be carry-over from other donors' samples. The gene calls are TRBV30 and TRBJ2-7, with 8 bases matching TRBD1. Here the CDR3 reads CAWSVGQGIVYEQYF. As DNA, the CDR3 is TGTGCCTGGAGTGTAGGACAGGGTATAGTCTACGAGCAGTACTTC.